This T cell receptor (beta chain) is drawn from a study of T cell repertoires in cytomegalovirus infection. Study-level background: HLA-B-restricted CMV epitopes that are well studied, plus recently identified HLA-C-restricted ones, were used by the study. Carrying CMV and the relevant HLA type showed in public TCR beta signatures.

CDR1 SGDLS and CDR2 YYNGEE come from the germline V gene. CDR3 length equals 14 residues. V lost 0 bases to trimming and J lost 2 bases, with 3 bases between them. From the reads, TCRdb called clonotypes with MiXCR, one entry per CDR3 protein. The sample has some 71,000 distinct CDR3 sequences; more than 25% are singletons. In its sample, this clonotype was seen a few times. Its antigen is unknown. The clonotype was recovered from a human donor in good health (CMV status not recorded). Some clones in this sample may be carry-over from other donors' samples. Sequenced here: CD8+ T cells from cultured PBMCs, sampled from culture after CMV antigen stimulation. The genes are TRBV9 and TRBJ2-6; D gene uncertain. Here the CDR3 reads CASSVGAGANVLTF. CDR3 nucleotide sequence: TGTGCCAGCAGCGTAGGGGCTGGGGCCAACGTCCTGACTTTC.